The 21 T cell receptor beta chains listed next were all sequenced from one sample in a study of T-cell reconstitution after alpha-beta-depleted transplantation in children. A library of TCRbeta sequences, prepared with unique molecular identifiers, was generated. TCRdb passed the PCR reads through MiXCR, listing each CDR3 protein once. The data show about a million distinct CDR3 sequences, less than 30% seen once. This specimen consisted of PBMCs, mostly from graft donor cells, obtained 360 days after TCRalphabeta/CD19-depleted stem cell transplant. Receptor source: a boy in the first two years of life who had a stem cell transplant for SCID, so the T cells may come from the graft donor.

The chain carries TRBV6-2 or TRBV6-3 and TRBJ2-7, with 14 bases matching TRBD2. The length of the CDR3 is 20 residues. V gave up 8 bases and J gave up 0 bases; unmatched junction bases: 18. Germline assignment: CDR1 MNHEY and CDR2 SVGEGT. CDR3 sequence: CASLRSIGLAGGRSSYEQYF. The CDR3 coding sequence is TGTGCCAGCCTCAGGTCAATCGGACTAGCGGGGGGCAGGAGCTCCTACGAGCAGTACTTC.

The CDR3 sequence: CATSRYRGGETQYF. For the CDR3, the DNA is TGTGCCACCAGCAGATACAGGGGCGGCGAGACCCAGTACTTC. The chain is built from TRBV15 and TRBJ2-5, with 7 bases fitting TRBD1. Germline V gives CDR1 LNHNV, CDR2 YYDKDF (reference sequence). The CDR3 length is 14 residues. With 2 bases clipped from V and 5 bases from J, the junction kept 5 bases outside the gene matches.

The V call is TRBV4-1, the J call TRBJ2-7, with D possibly being TRBD2 (5 bases). Per the germline V gene, CDR1 is MGHRA and CDR2 is YSYEKL. The CDR3 has 15 amino acids. V was shortened by 3 bases and J by 2 bases, with 14 bases between the two germline ends. CDR3 in amino acids: CASSQAILDTYEQYF. Written as DNA, the CDR3 is TGCGCCAGCAGCCAGGCGATACTAGACACCTACGAGCAGTACTTC.

In its sample, this clonotype was seen a few times. The rearrangement joins TRBV12-3 or TRBV12-4 to TRBJ2-4, with unresolved D. V was pared by 6 bases and J by 0 bases, with 3 bases between. The CDR3 extends over 12 amino acids. This chain's CDR3 is CASSPAKNIQYF. The CDR3 nucleotides read TGTGCCAGCAGCCCAGCCAAAAACATTCAGTACTTC.

The V and J genes are TRBV10-3 and TRBJ1-1; possibly TRBD1 for D (6 bases). V was cut by 4 bases and J by 1 base, with 22 bases left in between. The CDR3 contains 18 residues. Germline CDR1 ENHRY, CDR2 SYGVKD. The CDR3 sequence is CAISVGWQGSRWNTEAFF. CDR3 nucleotides: TGTGCCATCAGTGTGGGATGGCAGGGGAGTAGGTGGAACACTGAAGCTTTCTTT.

There are a few counts of this clonotype. This chain joins TRBV10-3 and TRBJ1-1, with D possibly matching TRBD1 (5 bases). The V gene's germline CDR1 is ENHRY and CDR2 SYGVKD. V was pared by 4 bases and J by 3 bases, with 6 bases between. This CDR3 contains 12 residues. This chain's CDR3 is CAISGQYTEAFF. The CDR3 bases are TGTGCCATCAGTGGACAGTACACTGAAGCTTTCTTT.

The CDR3 nucleotides read TGTGCCAGCATCAGACAGGGGTACCAAGAGACCCAGTACTTC. Its protein is CASIRQGYQETQYF. This sequence joins TRBV28 and TRBJ2-5, with TRBD1 matching over 8 bases. The germline V gene has CDR1 MDHEN and CDR2 SYDVKM. J gave up 0 bases and V 7 bases, and 4 bases lay outside the gene matches. This CDR3 contains 14 residues.

This clonotype was detected a few times. The chain uses TRBV4-1 and TRBJ2-5, with D perhaps being TRBD1 or TRBD2 (5 bases each). The CDR3 is made up of 17 amino acids. With 0 bases removed from V and 3 bases from J, the gap between germline ends came to 17 bases. Per the germline V gene, CDR1 is MGHRA and CDR2 is YSYEKL. The CDR3 coding sequence is TGCGCCAGCAGCCAAGATGAAGAGAGTGGGGACGAAGAGACCCAGTACTTC. Its translation is CASSQDEESGDEETQYF.

The V call is TRBV19, the J call TRBJ2-3; 9 bases map to TRBD1. The V segment lost 8 bases and the J segment 3 bases; nucleotides outside the gene matches: 15. Germline CDR1 and CDR2: LNHDA and SQIVND (reference sequence). This CDR3 has 17 residues. CDR3 DNA sequence: TGTGCCAGTCGCCGAGCTCCGGGACAGGGTGCGACAGATACGCAGTATTTT. It yields the protein CASRRAPGQGATDTQYF.

This clonotype was recorded a few times. J is TRBJ2-5 and V is TRBV6-2 or TRBV6-3, with TRBD2 identical over 13 bases. The germline V gene has CDR1 MNHEY and CDR2 SVGEGT. CDR3 length equals 21 residues. J was trimmed by 1 base and V by 0 bases; bases with no gene match: 14. The CDR3 protein is CASSYSRDRPGLAGVQETQYF. The CDR3 region has the DNA TGTGCCAGCAGTTACTCGAGGGACCGGCCTGGACTAGCGGGGGTCCAAGAGACCCAGTACTTC.

This clonotype was detected only a few times. The rearrangement links TRBV28 to TRBJ2-3; D remains unclear. This CDR3 comprises 15 residues. V was cut by 5 bases and J by 1 base, with 13 bases left in between. CDR1 and CDR2 from the germline V gene are MDHEN and SYDVKM. The CDR3 protein is CASSPTWERTDTQYF. CDR3 bases: TGTGCCAGCAGTCCGACCTGGGAACGCACAGATACGCAGTATTTT.

This clonotype was observed a handful of times. This sequence joins TRBV5-1 and TRBJ2-2; D might be TRBD1 (5 bases). Trimming took 0 bases from V and 0 from J, leaving 9 bases between them. Germline loops: CDR1 SGHRS, CDR2 YFSETQ. This CDR3 comprises 16 residues. The CDR3 reads CASSLVRGTNTGELFF. CDR3 in DNA: TGCGCCAGCAGCTTGGTTAGGGGCACGAACACCGGGGAGCTGTTTTTT.

This clonotype showed up just a few times. The gene calls are TRBV28 and TRBJ2-7; TRBD1 agrees at 10 bases. With V trimmed by 4 bases and J by 4 bases, 7 bases remained unmatched. CDR3 size: 15 residues. CDR1 and CDR2 from the germline V gene are MDHEN and SYDVKM. The CDR3 DNA reads TGTGCCAGCAGTTCATACCGGGACAGGGGTTACGAGCAGTACTTC. Its translation: CASSSYRDRGYEQYF.

This clonotype was picked up a small number of times. The CDR3 spells CASSSSIMRGTTDTQYF. In DNA form, the CDR3 reads TGTGCCAGCAGCTCCAGTATTATGAGAGGGACCACAGATACGCAGTATTTT. The V call is TRBV7-2, the J call TRBJ2-3; D possibly uses TRBD1 or TRBD2 (5 bases each). From germline, CDR1 is SGHTA and CDR2 FQGNSA. The CDR3 contains 17 residues. Trimming took off 4 bases at V and 2 bases at J, with 19 bases between the two ends.

The CDR3 is CASSLWAPPNTGELFF. As DNA, the CDR3 is TGTGCCAGCAGCTTGTGGGCGCCGCCGAACACCGGGGAGCTGTTTTTT. V is TRBV7-3 and J is TRBJ2-2; D not resolved. Trimming removed 3 bases from V and 0 bases from J, with 11 bases in between. CDR3 length equals 16 residues. CDR1 is SGHTA, CDR2 FQGTGA, per germline.

J is TRBJ2-3 and V is TRBV5-1; 9 positions agree with TRBD1. Trimming cost V 5 bases and J 0 bases; bases outside gene matches: 10. Germline V gene data show CDR1 as SGHRS and CDR2 as YFSETQ. The CDR3 covers 17 residues. The CDR3 DNA sequence: TGCGCCAGCAGTTTCCAAGGGACAGGGCGGAGCACAGATACGCAGTATTTT. Its translation: CASSFQGTGRSTDTQYF.

The chain recombines TRBV15 with TRBJ2-5, with a weak D call TRBD1 (5 bases). V was trimmed by 1 base and J by 4 bases, leaving 13 bases between them. Germline-derived CDR1 and CDR2 are LNHNV and YYDKDF (reference sequence). The CDR3 is 15 amino acids. The DNA of the CDR3 is TGTGCCACCAGCAGAGCCCAGGGAATGCGAGAGACCCAGTACTTC. It translates to CATSRAQGMRETQYF. The full variable domain, in which reference TRBV15 and TRBJ2-5 provide the parts outside the CDR3, is DAMVIQNPRYQVTQFGKPVTLSCSQTLNHNVMYWYQQKSSQAPKLLFHYYDKDFNNEADTPDNFQSRRPNTSFCFLDIRSPGLGDTAMYLCATSRAQGMRETQYFGPGTRLLVL.

The V and J genes are TRBV2 and TRBJ1-1; a weak D match, TRBD1 (5 bases). The germline V gene has CDR1 SNHLY and CDR2 FYNNEI. The CDR3 loop spans 15 amino acids. The V end was cut by 4 bases, the J end by 4 bases, with 16 bases between. The CDR3 DNA is TGTGCCAGCAGTGGCAAGAGACAGATTTTCACTGAAGCTTTCTTT. It translates to CASSGKRQIFTEAFF.

This clonotype was detected a few times. This chain connects TRBV11-1 to TRBJ2-3; D perhaps matches TRBD2 (6 bases). The CDR3 is made up of 19 amino acids. CDR1 and CDR2 from the germline V gene are SGHAT and FQDESV (reference sequence). V was shortened by 6 bases and J by 0 bases, with 25 bases between the two germline ends. CDR3 protein: CASRRYGVIAGSSTDTQYF. The DNA of the CDR3 is TGTGCCAGCAGGCGTTACGGGGTAATCGCGGGGAGTAGCACAGATACGCAGTATTTT.

This clonotype appeared a single time. The chain couples TRBV15 to TRBJ2-7; TRBD1 matches 10 bases. CDR1 is LNHNV, CDR2 YYDKDF, per germline (reference sequence). Trimming took 1 base from V and 7 from J; bases not matched to a gene: 10. The CDR3 totals 16 residues. The CDR3, as DNA: TGTGCCACCAGCAGAGGGACCGGGACAGGGGCGCGTGAGCAGTACTTC. It specifies CATSRGTGTGAREQYF. The variable domain in full, with the rest retrieved from reference TRBV15 and TRBJ2-7, is DAMVIQNPRYQVTQFGKPVTLSCSQTLNHNVMYWYQQKSSQAPKLLFHYYDKDFNNEADTPDNFQSRRPNTSFCFLDIRSPGLGDTAMYLCATSRGTGTGAREQYFGPGTRLTVT.

This clonotype was counted between two and nine times. This sequence joins TRBV5-1 and TRBJ2-1; 13 bases match TRBD2. The germline gives CDR1 SGHRS, CDR2 YFSETQ. The CDR3 extends over 17 amino acids. The ends lost 0 bases at V and 6 bases at J; junction bases unmatched: 6. This chain's CDR3 is CASSLGILAGGVNEQFF. CDR3 bases: TGCGCCAGCAGCTTGGGGATACTAGCGGGGGGGGTCAATGAGCAGTTCTTC.